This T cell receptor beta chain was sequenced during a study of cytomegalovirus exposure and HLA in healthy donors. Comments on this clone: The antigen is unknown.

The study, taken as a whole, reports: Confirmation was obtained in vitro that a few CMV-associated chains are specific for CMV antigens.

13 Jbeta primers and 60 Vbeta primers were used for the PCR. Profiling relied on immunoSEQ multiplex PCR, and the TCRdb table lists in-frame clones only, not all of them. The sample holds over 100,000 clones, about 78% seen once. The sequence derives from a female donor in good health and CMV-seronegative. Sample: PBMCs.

CDR3 DNA sequence: TGTGCCAGCAGTTACTCTAAGGGGGCAGCCGGCGAGCAGTACTTC. Its protein product is CASSYSKGAAGEQYF. The rearrangement links TRBV6-5 to TRBJ2-7; 7 bases fit TRBD1. The CDR3 loop spans 15 amino acids. V shed 0 bases, J shed 6 bases, and the junction held 8 bases outside the gene matches. Germline V lookup: CDR1 MNHEY, CDR2 SVGAGI.